This T cell receptor beta chain was recovered during a study of blood T cell repertoires in COVID-19. Study-level information: COVID-19 samples from acute and convalescent phases originated in the United States, Italy and Spain. From T cells, B-cell-depleted T cells, or PBMCs came the material, which was cDNA or gDNA.

V shed 1 base and J shed 1 base, with 7 bases lying between them. The CDR3 is 14 amino acids. The V gene's germline CDR1 is MDHEN and CDR2 SYDVKM. Authors' analysis steps: Scientists estimated how many nucleated cells there were by amplifying reference gene primers. TCRdb's table, derived via immunoSEQ multiplex PCR, lists solely in-frame clones and lacks some. V, J and clone size derive from that table, while D and trimming were established from the DNA sequence. The data show 270,000 or so clones, 84% seen once. The chain has TRBV28 and TRBJ1-1; D is undetermined. The sample was peripheral blood. The receptor comes from a human donor in a cohort sampled during active COVID-19. Here the CDR3 DNA reads TGTGCCAGCAGTTTATACCCTACGAACACTGAAGCTTTCTTT. Amino acids: CASSLYPTNTEAFF.